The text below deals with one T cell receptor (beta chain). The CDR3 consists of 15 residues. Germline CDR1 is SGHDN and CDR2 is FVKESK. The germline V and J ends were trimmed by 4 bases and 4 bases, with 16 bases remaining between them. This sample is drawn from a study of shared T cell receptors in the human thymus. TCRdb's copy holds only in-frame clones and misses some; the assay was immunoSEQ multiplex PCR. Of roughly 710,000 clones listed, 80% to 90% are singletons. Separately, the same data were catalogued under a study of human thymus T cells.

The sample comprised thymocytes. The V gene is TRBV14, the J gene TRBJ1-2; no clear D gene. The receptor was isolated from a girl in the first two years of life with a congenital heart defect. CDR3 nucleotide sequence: TGTGCCAGCAGCCGCCACAGTACCACCTCCTATGGCTACACCTTC. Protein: CASSRHSTTSYGYTF.